These 4 T cell receptor beta chains were all obtained from the same sample, sequenced in a study of T-cell memory formation after mild COVID-19. TCRdb re-analysed the 5' RACE reads in MiXCR, keeping a single row per CDR3 protein. The table lists over 150,000 distinct CDR3 sequences, around 13% of them singletons. Material: PBMCs or a T cell subset sorted from them (not recorded which). The receptors derive from a man younger than 35 who had mild COVID-19 (a few samples of this study predate the infection). Cell type and time point are not known.

This clonotype showed up just a few times. The rearrangement joins TRBV3-1 to TRBJ2-4, with D possibly being TRBD1 (5 bases). The V and J ends lost 4 bases and 7 bases respectively, with 8 bases between them. The CDR3 length is 12 residues. Germline values: CDR1 LGHDT, CDR2 YNNKEL (reference sequence). In nucleotides, the CDR3 is TGTGCCAGCAGCCTGACAGCGAACATTCAGTACTTC. Encoded protein: CASSLTANIQYF.

The chain uses TRBV20-1 and TRBJ1-6; 8 nucleotides agree with TRBD1. The CDR3 loop spans 14 amino acids. From germline, CDR1 is DFQATT and CDR2 SNEGSKA (reference sequence). V shed 6 bases and J 10 bases; nucleotides not matched to a gene: 11. The CDR3 DNA sequence: TGCAGTGCCGCCCCTCGGACAGGGCAGTCACCCCTCCACTTT. As protein: CSAAPRTGQSPLHF.

The chain links TRBV5-1 to TRBJ2-5; TRBD1 matches 10 bases. With V trimmed by 4 bases and J by 4 bases, 7 bases remained unmatched. This CDR3 has 15 residues. The germline V gene has CDR1 SGHRS and CDR2 YFSETQ. The CDR3 spells CASSEGTGVRETQYF. In DNA form, the CDR3 reads TGCGCCAGCAGCGAAGGGACAGGGGTTCGAGAGACCCAGTACTTC.

In this sample, this clonotype turned up a few times. The V gene is TRBV4-1, the J gene TRBJ2-5; 9 bases map to TRBD2. Germline V gives CDR1 MGHRA, CDR2 YSYEKL. This CDR3 is built from 16 residues. V shed 4 bases, J shed 4 bases, and the junction held 10 bases outside the gene matches. This CDR3 is CASSPAGTSSRETQYF. The CDR3, as DNA: TGCGCCAGCAGCCCCGCCGGGACTAGCTCGCGAGAGACCCAGTACTTC.